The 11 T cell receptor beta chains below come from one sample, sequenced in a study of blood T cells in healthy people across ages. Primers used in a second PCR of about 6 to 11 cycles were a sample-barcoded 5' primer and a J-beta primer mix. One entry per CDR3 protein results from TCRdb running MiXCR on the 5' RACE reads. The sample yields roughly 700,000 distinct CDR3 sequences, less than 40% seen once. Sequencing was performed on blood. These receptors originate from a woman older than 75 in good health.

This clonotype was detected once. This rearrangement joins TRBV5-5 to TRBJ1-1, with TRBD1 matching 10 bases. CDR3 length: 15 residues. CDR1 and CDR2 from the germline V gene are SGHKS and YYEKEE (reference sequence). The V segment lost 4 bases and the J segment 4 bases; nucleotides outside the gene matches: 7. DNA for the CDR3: TGTGCCAGCAGCCTATCGGGACAGGGGACCACTGAAGCTTTCTTT. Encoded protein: CASSLSGQGTTEAFF.

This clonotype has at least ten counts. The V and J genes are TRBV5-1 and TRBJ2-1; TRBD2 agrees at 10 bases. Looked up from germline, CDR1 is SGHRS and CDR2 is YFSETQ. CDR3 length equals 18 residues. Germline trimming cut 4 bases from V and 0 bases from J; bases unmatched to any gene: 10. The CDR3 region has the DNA TGCGCCAGCAGCCCCCTAGGAGCGGGGGGGAGCTCCTACAATGAGCAGTTCTTC. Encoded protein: CASSPLGAGGSSYNEQFF.

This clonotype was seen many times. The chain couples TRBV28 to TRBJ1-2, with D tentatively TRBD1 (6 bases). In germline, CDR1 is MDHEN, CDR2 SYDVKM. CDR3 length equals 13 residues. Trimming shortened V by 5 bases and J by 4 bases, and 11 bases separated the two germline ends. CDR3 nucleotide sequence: TGTGCCAGCAGTCCACCGGGGGCCTATGGCTACACCTTC. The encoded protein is CASSPPGAYGYTF.

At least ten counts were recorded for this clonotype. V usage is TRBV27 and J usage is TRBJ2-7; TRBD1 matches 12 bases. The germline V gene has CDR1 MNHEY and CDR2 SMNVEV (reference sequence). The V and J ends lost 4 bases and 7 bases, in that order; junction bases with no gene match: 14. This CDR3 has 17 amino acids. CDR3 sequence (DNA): TGTGCCAGCAGTTCCCTGCCTACCGGGACAGGGGGCGATGAGCAGTACTTC. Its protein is CASSSLPTGTGGDEQYF.

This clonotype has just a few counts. In DNA, the CDR3 is TGTGCCATCGAGGGTACCGGGGAGCTGTTTTTT. Residues: CAIEGTGELFF. The V and J genes are TRBV25-1 and TRBJ2-2, with D possibly TRBD2 on 5 matching bases. CDR3 length equals 11 residues. Germline V lookup: CDR1 MGHDK, CDR2 SYGVNS. The V end lost 10 bases, the J end lost 5 bases, and 8 bases lay between the germline ends.

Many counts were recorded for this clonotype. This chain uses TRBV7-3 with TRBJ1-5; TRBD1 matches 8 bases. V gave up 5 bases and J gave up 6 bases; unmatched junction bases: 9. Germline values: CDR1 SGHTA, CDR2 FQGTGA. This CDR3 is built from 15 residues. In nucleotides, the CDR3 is TGTGCCAGCAGCCCAGACCACAGGGGGGGTCAGCCCCAGCATTTT. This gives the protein CASSPDHRGGQPQHF. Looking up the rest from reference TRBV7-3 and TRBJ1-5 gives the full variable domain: GAGVSQTPSNKVTEKGKYVELRCDPISGHTALYWYRQSLGQGPEFLIYFQGTGAADDSGLPNDRFFAVRPEGSVSTLKIQRTERGDSAVYLCASSPDHRGGQPQHFGDGTRLSIL.

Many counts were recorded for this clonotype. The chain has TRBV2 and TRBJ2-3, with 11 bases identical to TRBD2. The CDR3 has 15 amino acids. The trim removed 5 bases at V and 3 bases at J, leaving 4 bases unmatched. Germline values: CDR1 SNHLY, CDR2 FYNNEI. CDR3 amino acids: CASSIAGGRTDTQYF. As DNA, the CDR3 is TGTGCCAGCAGTATAGCGGGGGGGCGTACAGATACGCAGTATTTT. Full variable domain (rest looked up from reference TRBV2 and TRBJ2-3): EPEVTQTPSHQVTQMGQEVILRCVPISNHLYFYWYRQILGQKVEFLVSFYNNEISEKSEIFDDQFSVERPDGSNFTLKIRSTKLEDSAMYFCASSIAGGRTDTQYFGPGTRLTVL.

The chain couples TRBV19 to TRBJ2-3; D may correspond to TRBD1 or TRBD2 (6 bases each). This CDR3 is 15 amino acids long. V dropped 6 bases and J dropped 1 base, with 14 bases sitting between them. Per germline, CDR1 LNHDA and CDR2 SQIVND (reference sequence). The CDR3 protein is CASSPGAGRTDTQYF. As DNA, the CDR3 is TGTGCCAGTAGCCCGGGGGCGGGACGCACAGATACGCAGTATTTT.

The CDR3 coding sequence is TGTGCCGACAGCTTAGCACAGGGGGCTGGCAATGAGCAGTTCTTC. It codes for CADSLAQGAGNEQFF. This chain uses TRBV11-2 with TRBJ2-1, with TRBD1 identical over 9 bases. Germline assignment: CDR1 SGHAT and CDR2 FQNNGV. V lost 11 bases to trimming and J lost 6 bases; unmatched junction nucleotides: 14. The CDR3 has 15 residues. The full variable domain, rest sourced from reference TRBV11-2 and TRBJ2-1, is EAGVAQSPRYKIIEKRQSVAFWCNPISGHATLYWYQQILGQGPKLLIQFQNNGVVDDSQLPKDRFSAERLKGVDSTLKIQPAKLEDSAVYLCADSLAQGAGNEQFFGPGTRLTVL.

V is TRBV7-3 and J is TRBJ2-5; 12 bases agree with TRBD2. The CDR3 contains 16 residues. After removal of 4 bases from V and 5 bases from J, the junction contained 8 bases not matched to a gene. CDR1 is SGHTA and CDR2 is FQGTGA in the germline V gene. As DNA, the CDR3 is TGTGCCAGCAGCTCAAGGACTAGCGGGGACCGCGAGACCCAGTACTTC. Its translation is CASSSRTSGDRETQYF.

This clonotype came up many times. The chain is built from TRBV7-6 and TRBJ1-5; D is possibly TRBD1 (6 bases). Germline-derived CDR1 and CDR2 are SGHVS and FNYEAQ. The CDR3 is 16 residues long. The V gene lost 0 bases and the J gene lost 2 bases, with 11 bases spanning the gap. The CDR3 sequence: CASSLAPGQRNQPQHF. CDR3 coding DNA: TGTGCCAGCAGCTTAGCGCCCGGACAGCGCAATCAGCCCCAGCATTTT.